The TCR beta chain under discussion was sequenced for a study of CD8 T cells in ankylosing spondylitis. Study-level findings and limits: What appeared characteristic of ankylosing spondylitis blood was a TCR beta motif of eight highly homologous variants. Within matched ankylosing spondylitis synovial fluid, disease-linked clones were reportedly significantly enriched.

A note on this clonotype: The antigen remains unidentified. The junction and the germline gene differ at one end; a read error may be behind it.

TCRdb called the 5' RACE reads again in MiXCR, with one record for every CDR3 protein. The table shows hundreds of thousands of distinct CDR3 sequences, with 20% occurring only once. The CDR3 is 14 residues long. Germline CDR1 LGHDT, CDR2 YNNKEL (reference sequence). The J gene is TRBJ1-1, the V gene TRBV3-1; unclear D gene. This sequence originates from a male donor with ankylosing spondylitis or in good health (not recorded which). The sample comprised blood, either unsorted or a sorted T cell fraction (not recorded which). As DNA, the CDR3 is TGTGTCAGCACCCGAGACGGGATGAACACTGAAGCTTTCTTT. Protein product: CVSTRDGMNTEAFF.